Listed below are T cell receptor beta chains from one sample, sequenced in a study of T cell repertoires in cytomegalovirus infection. TCRdb fed the reads into MiXCR, producing one record per CDR3 protein. The sample has roughly 500,000 distinct CDR3 sequences, more than 30% seen once. These receptors lack a known antigen. The starting material was cultured PBMCs, obtained from culture after CMV antigen stimulation. These receptors came from a human donor in good health (CMV status not recorded). Some clones in this sample may be carry-over from other donors' samples. Both conserved end residues are part of each CDR3. The order of the fields is J gene, V gene, clone size, D gene, CDR3 DNA, CDR3 protein. The D gene is left open where the match is weak. For some rows the clone size is stated as once, few or many, or as a class when expanded; others skip it.

>TRBJ2-5|TRBV6-1|-|-
TGTGCCAGCACCCTATATGCGTTAGGAGGGGAGACCCAGTACTTC
CASTLYALGGETQYF
>TRBJ2-1|TRBV29-1|-|TRBD2
TGCAGCGCGATTACTAGCGGGGCGCTCTTC
CSAITSGALF
>TRBJ2-2|TRBV19|-|-
TGTGCCAGTCCATACCCGGATTATCCGGAGGCCACGAACACCGGGGAGCTGTTTTTT
CASPYPDYPEATNTGELFF
>TRBJ2-5|TRBV7-2|few|-
TGTGCCAGCAGCATGTGGTCGGGAGAGACCCAGTACTTC
CASSMWSGETQYF
>TRBJ1-2|TRBV27|-|-
TGTGCCAGCAGATCGGACGGGGTTCATGGCTACACCTTC
CASRSDGVHGYTF
>TRBJ2-5|TRBV7-2|few|-
TGTGCCAGCAGCTTCCGGGGGACGGGAGAGACCCAGTACTTC
CASSFRGTGETQYF
>TRBJ1-1|TRBV11-2|-|-
TGTGCCAGCAGCCCCAGGGGTTTCACTGAAGCTTTCTTT
CASSPRGFTEAFF
>TRBJ1-5|TRBV19|few|-
TGTGCCAGTAGTATTATAGACGGGAATAGCAATCAGCCCCAGCATTTT
CASSIIDGNSNQPQHF
>TRBJ2-1|TRBV11-3|-|TRBD1
TGTGCCAGCAGCTTAGATGGCGGGACAGGGAACAATGAGCAGTTCTTC
CASSLDGGTGNNEQFF
>TRBJ2-1|TRBV27|few|TRBD2
TGTGCCAGCAGTTTACTACGGGAGGGCCTTAATGAGCAGTTCTTC
CASSLLREGLNEQFF
>TRBJ2-5|TRBV7-8|many|-
TGTGCCAGCAGCTTAGCTCCGGCCTGGAAGGGCCTAGAGACCCAGTACTTC
CASSLAPAWKGLETQYF
>TRBJ1-2|TRBV6-2/TRBV6-3|-|-
TGTGCCAGCAGTTTCCCAGGGCTCGGCTACACCTTC
CASSFPGLGYTF
>TRBJ2-1|TRBV20-1|-|TRBD2
TGCAGTGCTCCATTAGGGTCTAGCGGGAGCCCGTATGAGCAGTTCTTC
CSAPLGSSGSPYEQFF
>TRBJ2-7|TRBV7-2|-|TRBD2
TGTGCCAGCAGCTTCCGACTAGCGGGAACCTACGAGCAGTACTTC
CASSFRLAGTYEQYF
>TRBJ1-1|TRBV20-1|few|TRBD1
TGCAGTGCTGACCCCTCTATTGGGACAGGTGAAGCTTTCTTT
CSADPSIGTGEAFF
>TRBJ2-7|TRBV12-3/TRBV12-4|few|TRBD1
TGTGCCAGCACCCAAAAGGGGACAGGGGCTACCTACGAGCAGTACTTC
CASTQKGTGATYEQYF
>TRBJ2-2|TRBV3-1|few|-
TGTGCCAGCAGCCAAATGGGGGGCGCCGGCGGGGAGCTGTTTTTT
CASSQMGGAGGELFF
>TRBJ2-5|TRBV20-1|-|-
TGCAGTGCCAATCCAGGGGGGGGAGAGACCCAGTACTTC
CSANPGGGETQYF
>TRBJ1-1|TRBV12-3/TRBV12-4|-|-
TGTGCCAGCAGTAATAGTGGGGGCGAAGCAGCTTTCTTT
CASSNSGGEAAFF
>TRBJ2-1|TRBV24-1|-|TRBD2
TGTGCCACCAGTGATGCCTTAGCGGGAGAAAATGAGCAGTTCTTC
CATSDALAGENEQFF
>TRBJ1-2|TRBV14|few|-
TGTGCCAGCAGCCAGTATCAGGGGAATGACTATGGCTACACCTTC
CASSQYQGNDYGYTF
>TRBJ2-2|TRBV11-2|few|TRBD1
TGTGCCAGCAGGGCGACAGGGGGCACCGGGGAGCTGTTTTTT
CASRATGGTGELFF
>TRBJ2-1|TRBV5-4|-|TRBD2
TGTGCCAGCAGCCCGGGGACTAGCGGGAGGGCCATCAACAATGAGCAGTTCTTC
CASSPGTSGRAINNEQFF